Following are 21 T cell receptor beta chains from one sample sequenced in a study of post-analysis software for immune sequencing data. General study points: Elevated frequency relative to controls characterized several TRBV segments in patients, TRBV5-6, TRBV5-1 and TRBV20-1 among them.

These TCRs are of unknown antigen specificity. The authors incorporated unique molecular identifiers into the TCR beta cDNA libraries. Each CDR3 protein is one row after TCRdb ran MiXCR on the PCR reads. This table has 750,000 to 900,000 distinct CDR3 sequences, 40% to 55% appearing once. Material: blood. These receptors were collected from a girl aged 10 to 17 with multiple sclerosis.

This clonotype was found a few times. This chain connects TRBV9 to TRBJ2-3; 7 nucleotides agree with TRBD2. CDR3 length equals 13 residues. The germline gives CDR1 SGDLS, CDR2 YYNGEE. Trimming cost V 3 bases and J 4 bases; bases outside gene matches: 2. The CDR3 is CASSATSADTQYF. The DNA of the CDR3 is TGTGCCAGCAGCGCTACTAGCGCAGATACGCAGTATTTT.

The CDR3 DNA reads TGCAGTGCTAAGGGCGGCGTATACAATGAGCAGTTCTTC. This sequence encodes CSAKGGVYNEQFF. The chain recombines TRBV20-1 with TRBJ2-1; D not certain. Germline values: CDR1 DFQATT, CDR2 SNEGSKA (reference sequence). V lost 4 bases to trimming and J lost 4 bases, with 11 bases between them. The length of the CDR3 is 13 residues.

The V call is TRBV29-1, the J call TRBJ2-3, with 7 bases matching TRBD1. The V gene end was trimmed by 4 bases and the J gene end by 5 bases; junction bases not matched to a gene: 12. This CDR3 has 15 amino acids. Germline assignment: CDR1 SQVTM and CDR2 ANQGSEA. The chain's CDR3 is CSVVPRDSLLDTQYF. CDR3 DNA sequence: TGCAGCGTTGTCCCCCGGGACAGTCTATTAGATACGCAGTATTTT.

The V gene is TRBV27, the J gene TRBJ2-1; 14 bases map to TRBD2. This CDR3 has 15 residues. V shed 6 bases and J 7 bases; nucleotides not matched to a gene: 5. Germline CDR1 reads MNHEY; CDR2 reads SMNVEV (reference sequence). CDR3 loop: CASRLGTSGSNEQFF. CDR3 coding DNA: TGTGCCAGCAGGCTCGGGACTAGCGGGAGTAATGAGCAGTTCTTC.

This clonotype was detected only a few times. The V gene is TRBV25-1, the J gene TRBJ2-1, with 8 bases matching TRBD1. This CDR3 comprises 15 residues. After removal of 4 bases from V and 12 bases from J, the junction contained 14 bases not matched to a gene. Germline CDR1 and CDR2: MGHDK and SYGVNS. The CDR3 DNA reads TGTGCCAGCAGTGGAGACAGGGGCTCTGGCCCCCCGCAGTTCTTC. Protein product: CASSGDRGSGPPQFF.

The rearrangement uses TRBV4-3 and TRBJ2-3; perhaps TRBD2 as D (6 bases). CDR1 and CDR2 (germline): LGHNA, YSLEER. The V gene lost 0 bases and the J gene lost 6 bases, with 13 bases spanning the gap. The CDR3 runs 15 residues. CDR3: CASSQDGGGGDTQYF. The CDR3 DNA reads TGCGCCAGCAGCCAAGATGGAGGAGGAGGGGATACGCAGTATTTT.

The chain combines TRBV7-2 with TRBJ2-5; the match to TRBD2 covers 10 bases. V was clipped by 7 bases and J by 11 bases; unmatched bases: 19. Germline assignment: CDR1 SGHTA and CDR2 FQGNSA. The CDR3 is 16 residues long. CDR3 residues: CASTPRSSGRKQEQYF. The CDR3 DNA reads TGTGCCAGCACCCCTAGGAGTAGCGGGAGGAAACAGGAGCAGTACTTC. Looking up the rest from reference TRBV7-2 and TRBJ2-5 gives the full variable domain: GAGVSQSPSNKVTEKGKDVELRCDPISGHTALYWYRQSLGQGLEFLIYFQGNSAPDKSGLPSDRFSAERTGGSVSTLTIQRTQQEDSAVYLCASTPRSSGRKQEQYFGPGTRLLVL.

This sequence joins TRBV20-1 and TRBJ2-1; TRBD2 might be the D (6 bases). This CDR3 region has 14 residues. Germline V gene sequence: CDR1 DFQATT, CDR2 SNEGSKA (reference sequence). V lost 0 bases and J lost 6, with 12 bases in between. The CDR3, as DNA: TGCAGTGCTAGAGAGGACGGGCGGGGCAATGAGCAGTTCTTC. Translated: CSAREDGRGNEQFF.

The chain joins TRBV5-6 to TRBJ1-4; D perhaps matches TRBD1 (5 bases). V dropped 0 bases and J dropped 7 bases, with 13 bases sitting between them. Germline V gives CDR1 SGHDT, CDR2 YYEEEE. The CDR3 has 15 residues. The CDR3 protein is CASSLALRGGEKLFF. The CDR3 DNA sequence: TGTGCCAGCAGCTTGGCTCTCCGGGGCGGTGAAAAACTGTTTTTT.

There are a few counts of this clonotype. Relative to the germline gene, one junction end is altered; a read error may explain this. The chain uses TRBV7-9 and TRBJ2-6, with 12 positions matching TRBD2. The germline V gene has CDR1 SEHNR and CDR2 FQNEAQ (reference sequence). CDR3 length equals 18 residues. CDR3 sequence (DNA): TGTGCCAGCAGCCCTCTAGCGGGAGGGTCGGCTGGGGCCAACGTCCGGACTTTC. Its translation is CASSPLAGGSAGANVRTF.

V gene TRBV11-2 combines with J gene TRBJ1-1; D is undetermined. CDR3 length equals 13 residues. V lost 2 bases and J 3 bases, leaving 7 bases between the germline ends. CDR1 and CDR2 (germline): SGHAT, FQNNGV. CDR3 coding DNA: TGTGCCAGCAGCTTAAGTATTGACACTGAAGCTTTCTTT. This sequence encodes CASSLSIDTEAFF. The entire variable domain, with the rest obtained from reference TRBV11-2 and TRBJ1-1, is as follows: EAGVAQSPRYKIIEKRQSVAFWCNPISGHATLYWYQQILGQGPKLLIQFQNNGVVDDSQLPKDRFSAERLKGVDSTLKIQPAKLEDSAVYLCASSLSIDTEAFFGQGTRLTVV.

The genes are TRBV7-8 and TRBJ2-3, with D possibly called TRBD1 or TRBD2 (5 bases each). CDR3 length: 15 residues. Germline loops: CDR1 SGHVS, CDR2 FQNEAQ. The V gene lost 7 bases and the J gene lost 3 bases, with 17 bases spanning the gap. The CDR3 DNA is TGTGCCAGCACCGTCGGGGCTAGCAGAACAGATACGCAGTATTTT. This translates into CASTVGASRTDTQYF.

This clonotype was counted a few times. J is TRBJ1-1 and V is TRBV20-1; no reliable D call. Trimming pared 2 bases from V and 6 bases from J, leaving 13 bases between. The CDR3 extends over 13 amino acids. Germline V gives CDR1 DFQATT, CDR2 SNEGSKA (reference sequence). The CDR3 nucleotides read TGCAGTGCTAGATCGGGGTTCACCCCTGAAGCTTTCTTT. Its protein product is CSARSGFTPEAFF.

The chain couples TRBV29-1 to TRBJ2-7; possibly TRBD2 for D (6 bases). CDR3 length: 12 amino acids. V was trimmed by 6 bases and J by 5 bases, leaving 14 bases between them. The V gene's germline CDR1 is SQVTM and CDR2 ANQGSEA. The CDR3 bases are TGCAGCGTCCTAGGGAGGTTCGACGAGCAGTACTTC. Amino acid sequence: CSVLGRFDEQYF.

This clonotype was seen more than once but under ten times. The rearrangement links TRBV5-1 to TRBJ2-7; TRBD1 matches 7 bases. The CDR3 is 15 residues long. The ends lost 1 base at V and 3 bases at J; junction bases unmatched: 7. Germline V CDR1 and CDR2: SGHRS, YFSETQ. The CDR3 spells CASSLSTGDIYEQYF. As DNA, the CDR3 is TGCGCCAGCAGCTTGAGTACAGGGGATATCTACGAGCAGTACTTC. The entire variable domain, with the rest obtained from reference TRBV5-1 and TRBJ2-7, is as follows: KAGVTQTPRYLIKTRGQQVTLSCSPISGHRSVSWYQQTPGQGLQFLFEYFSETQRNKGNFPGRFSGRQFSNSRSEMNVSTLELGDSALYLCASSLSTGDIYEQYFGPGTRLTVT.

This chain uses TRBV30 with TRBJ2-7; D not certain. The germline gives CDR1 GTSNPN, CDR2 SVGIG (reference sequence). The V end lost 1 base, the J end lost 4 bases, and 5 bases lay between the germline ends. The CDR3 length is 11 residues. CDR3 amino acids: CAWSGVYEQYF. The CDR3 coding sequence is TGTGCCTGGAGTGGGGTATACGAGCAGTACTTC.

This clonotype was found a few times. This chain uses TRBV10-3 with TRBJ2-7, with 9 bases lining up with TRBD1. The germline CDR1 and CDR2 sequences are ENHRY and SYGVKD. V shed 10 bases, J shed 0 bases, and the junction held 7 bases outside the gene matches. CDR3 length: 14 residues. The CDR3 is CATTWDRDSYEQYF. DNA of the CDR3: TGTGCCACCACCTGGGACAGGGACTCCTACGAGCAGTACTTC.

This chain connects TRBV4-1 to TRBJ2-2; the match to TRBD2 covers 12 bases. Looked up from germline, CDR1 is MGHRA and CDR2 is YSYEKL. J lost 9 bases, V lost 1 base, and 15 bases had no gene match. The CDR3 loop spans 19 amino acids. In nucleotides, the CDR3 is TGCGCCAGCAGCCAAGCTTCCCCCACTAGCGGGAGGATCACTTGGGAGCTGTTTTTT. Protein sequence: CASSQASPTSGRITWELFF.

This clonotype was seen a few times. The chain carries TRBV12-3 or TRBV12-4 and TRBJ2-7; possible D gene TRBD2, 6 bases. Between the trimmed V and J ends, which lost 3 bases and 3 bases, there was a span of 18 bases. This CDR3 contains 16 residues. The CDR3 nucleotides are TGTGCCAGCAGTTTTACAGTTGGAGGGGTCAACTACGAGCAGTACTTC. Its protein is CASSFTVGGVNYEQYF.

This clonotype has a single count. The rearrangement uses TRBV4-1 and TRBJ2-3, with TRBD2 matching over 8 bases. Germline V gene data show CDR1 as MGHRA and CDR2 as YSYEKL. Trimming removed 1 base from V and 3 bases from J; junction bases left unmatched: 9. CDR3 length: 17 residues. CDR3 nucleotide sequence: TGCGCCAGCAGCCAAGGTTTTAGCGGGATGGGGACAGATACGCAGTATTTT. Its translation is CASSQGFSGMGTDTQYF.

This rearrangement joins TRBV27 to TRBJ2-7; 9 bases match TRBD2. The CDR3 runs to 15 residues. From germline, CDR1 is MNHEY and CDR2 SMNVEV (reference sequence). V shed 4 bases, J shed 7 bases, and the junction held 11 bases outside the gene matches. The CDR3 DNA reads TGTGCCAGCAGTTATCTAGCGGGACTTCGAAATGAGCAGTACTTC. It yields the protein CASSYLAGLRNEQYF.